This passage covers 17 T cell receptor beta chains from one sample sequenced in a study of blood T cell repertoires in COVID-19. Sequencing was performed with immunoSEQ multiplex PCR; in TCRdb, only in-frame clones are kept and a portion is missing. Found here are 88,000 or so clones, about 86% of them singletons; the top ten hold 6.5% to 9%. The sequenced sample consisted of peripheral blood. Source of these receptors: a man between 60 and 75 years old with acute or convalescent COVID-19.

The chain employs TRBV4-1 and TRBJ1-6; 9 bases fit TRBD1. Germline CDR1 MGHRA, CDR2 YSYEKL. The CDR3 covers 18 residues. Germline trimming cut 2 bases from V and 8 bases from J; bases unmatched to any gene: 13. This chain's CDR3 is CASSQNIFPGQGDSPLHF. Here the CDR3 DNA reads TGCGCCAGCAGCCAAAATATATTCCCGGGACAGGGTGATTCACCCCTCCACTTT.

The chain employs TRBV3-1 (or the pseudogene TRBV3-2) and TRBJ2-1; 7 positions match TRBD2. The length of the CDR3 is 14 residues. V was pared by 4 bases and J by 4 bases, with 4 bases of the junction left unmatched. Looked up from germline, CDR1 is LGHDT and CDR2 is YNNKEL (reference sequence). The CDR3 sequence is CASSPRDYYNEQFF. DNA for the CDR3: TGTGCCAGCAGCCCCCGGGACTATTACAATGAGCAGTTCTTC.

The rearrangement links TRBV10-3 to TRBJ2-3; 10 nucleotides line up with TRBD2. From germline, CDR1 is ENHRY and CDR2 SYGVKD. J gave up 3 bases and V 7 bases, and 7 bases lay outside the gene matches. The CDR3 totals 15 residues. Here the CDR3 DNA reads TGTGCCATCAAGAGGACTAGCGGAGAAACAGATACGCAGTATTTT. It is translated as CAIKRTSGETDTQYF.

The V call is TRBV5-1, the J call TRBJ2-7; 7 bases are shared with TRBD2. Germline CDR1 is SGHRS and CDR2 is YFSETQ. The ends lost 4 bases at V and 0 bases at J; junction bases unmatched: 4. This CDR3 comprises 14 residues. The CDR3 sequence: CASSPGTNSYEQYF. The CDR3 region has the DNA TGCGCCAGCAGCCCCGGGACTAACTCCTACGAGCAGTACTTC. The full variable domain, its missing parts supplied by reference TRBV5-1 and TRBJ2-7, is KAGVTQTPRYLIKTRGQQVTLSCSPISGHRSVSWYQQTPGQGLQFLFEYFSETQRNKGNFPGRFSGRQFSNSRSEMNVSTLELGDSALYLCASSPGTNSYEQYFGPGTRLTVT.

The chain employs TRBV5-4 and TRBJ1-2; TRBD1 matches at 7 bases. Looked up from germline, CDR1 is SGHNT and CDR2 is YYREEE (reference sequence). Germline trimming cut 2 bases from V and 6 bases from J; bases unmatched to any gene: 7. The CDR3 is 14 residues long. CDR3 DNA: TGTGCCAGCAGCTTCCTACAGGGGATAGATGGCTACACCTTC. The encoded protein is CASSFLQGIDGYTF.

The chain combines TRBV7-2 with TRBJ1-5; D is unclear. Germline V gene data show CDR1 as SGHTA and CDR2 as FQGNSA. This CDR3 spans 14 amino acids. V gave up 0 bases and J gave up 5 bases, with 8 bases separating them. Written as DNA, the CDR3 is TGTGCCAGCAGCTTAGCCCCCGTGTATCAGCCCCAGCATTTT. This encodes CASSLAPVYQPQHF.

The J gene is TRBJ2-1, the V gene TRBV5-1; TRBD2 might be the D (6 bases). Germline loops: CDR1 SGHRS, CDR2 YFSETQ. The CDR3 loop spans 17 amino acids. Between the trimmed V and J ends, which lost 3 bases and 9 bases, there was a span of 25 bases. CDR3 protein: CASSSRGSTGDPGEQFF. CDR3 DNA: TGCGCCAGCAGCTCTCGTGGGAGTACGGGGGACCCAGGTGAGCAGTTCTTC.

The chain joins TRBV29-1 to TRBJ1-1; 11 bases are a match to TRBD1. Germline loops: CDR1 SQVTM, CDR2 ANQGSEA. V shed 8 bases, J shed 2 bases, and the junction held 10 bases outside the gene matches. This CDR3 contains 15 residues. This chain's CDR3 is CSSEGGTGGNTEAFF. The CDR3 bases are TGCAGCTCCGAGGGTGGGACAGGGGGTAACACTGAAGCTTTCTTT.

V usage is TRBV19 and J usage is TRBJ1-3; D possibly corresponds to TRBD1 (5 bases). The CDR3 spans 15 residues. Germline CDR1 reads LNHDA; CDR2 reads SQIVND (reference sequence). V lost 3 bases to trimming and J lost 1 base, with 10 bases between them. The CDR3 here is CASSMLGGSGNTIYF. The DNA of the CDR3 is TGTGCCAGTAGTATGCTCGGGGGATCTGGAAACACCATATATTTT.

This sequence joins TRBV7-2 and TRBJ1-2; 8 bases match TRBD1. Germline CDR1 reads SGHTA; CDR2 reads FQGNSA. The CDR3 is made up of 16 amino acids. J gave up 3 bases and V 0 bases, and 6 bases lay outside the gene matches. DNA of the CDR3: TGTGCCAGCAGCTTAGCGCTCACCAGGGGGCACTATGGCTACACCTTC. It specifies CASSLALTRGHYGYTF.

This clone was observed a handful of times. The V call is TRBV3-1 (or the pseudogene TRBV3-2), the J call TRBJ2-1; D unclear. This CDR3 contains 15 residues. V was trimmed by 4 bases and J by 0 bases, leaving 10 bases between them. Germline CDR1 and CDR2: LGHDT and YNNKEL (reference sequence). CDR3 coding DNA: TGTGCCAGCAGCCTCAGACTCAGCTCCTACAATGAGCAGTTCTTC. This translates into CASSLRLSSYNEQFF.

The V gene is TRBV19, the J gene TRBJ2-5; 10 bases align to TRBD2. Per the germline V gene, CDR1 is LNHDA and CDR2 is SQIVND (reference sequence). The V and J ends lost 1 base and 3 bases, in that order; junction bases with no gene match: 11. CDR3 length equals 18 residues. The CDR3 spells CASSIGASGGSRKETQYF. CDR3 DNA: TGTGCCAGTAGTATAGGAGCTAGCGGGGGATCTAGAAAAGAGACCCAGTACTTC.

This clone is a singleton in its sample. V usage is TRBV5-1 and J usage is TRBJ1-1, with TRBD1 identical over 7 bases. With V trimmed by 4 bases and J by 4 bases, 10 bases remained unmatched. CDR3 size: 15 residues. The germline V gene encodes CDR1 SGHRS and CDR2 YFSETQ. The CDR3 sequence is CASSRGGGVGTEAFF. The CDR3 DNA is TGCGCCAGCAGCAGAGGGGGCGGGGTGGGCACTGAAGCTTTCTTT.

In its sample, this clone was seen a few times. V and J are TRBV7-2 and TRBJ2-1, with TRBD2 identical over 10 bases. Losses at the gene ends were 5 bases for V and 2 bases for J; bases not matched to a gene: 6. Germline values: CDR1 SGHTA, CDR2 FQGNSA. The CDR3 loop spans 16 amino acids. The CDR3, as DNA: TGTGCCAGCAGCGTTATAGCGGGAGGCCCCTACAATGAGCAGTTCTTC. Translating gives CASSVIAGGPYNEQFF.

The chain links TRBV19 to TRBJ1-5, with D possibly being TRBD1 (6 bases). The CDR3 has 15 amino acids. CDR1 LNHDA and CDR2 SQIVND come from the germline V gene (reference sequence). Trimming removed 1 base at V and 6 bases at J, with 13 bases between. The DNA for the CDR3 is TGTGCCAGTAGTATAGGACTGGGGGCAAGTCAGCCCCAGCATTTT. Protein product: CASSIGLGASQPQHF.

The chain links TRBV27 to TRBJ2-1, with 7 bases lining up with TRBD2. Germline V CDR1 and CDR2: MNHEY, SMNVEV (reference sequence). CDR3 size: 14 residues. Losses at the gene ends were 2 bases for V and 5 bases for J; bases not matched to a gene: 3. CDR3 DNA sequence: TGTGCCAGCAGTTTAAGGGACTACAACAATGAGCAGTTCTTC. The encoded protein is CASSLRDYNNEQFF.

This chain connects TRBV19 to TRBJ1-5, with 9 nucleotides matching TRBD1. CDR1 LNHDA and CDR2 SQIVND come from the germline V gene (reference sequence). J lost 4 bases, V lost 6 bases, and 7 bases had no gene match. The CDR3 sequence is 15 residues long. The CDR3 DNA reads TGTGCCAGTAGGGACAGGGGTTCTGGGAATCAGCCCCAGCATTTT. Amino acid sequence: CASRDRGSGNQPQHF.